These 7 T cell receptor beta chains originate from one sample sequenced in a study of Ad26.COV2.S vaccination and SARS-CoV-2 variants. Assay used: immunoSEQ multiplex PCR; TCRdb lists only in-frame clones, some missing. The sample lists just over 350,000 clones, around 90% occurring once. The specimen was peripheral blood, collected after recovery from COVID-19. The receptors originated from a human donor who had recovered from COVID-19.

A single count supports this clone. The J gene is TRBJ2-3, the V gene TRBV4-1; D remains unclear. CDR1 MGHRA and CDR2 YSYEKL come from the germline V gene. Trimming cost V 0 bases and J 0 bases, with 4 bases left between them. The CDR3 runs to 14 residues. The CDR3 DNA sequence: TGCGCCAGCAGCCAAGATGGTAGCACAGATACGCAGTATTTT. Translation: CASSQDGSTDTQYF.

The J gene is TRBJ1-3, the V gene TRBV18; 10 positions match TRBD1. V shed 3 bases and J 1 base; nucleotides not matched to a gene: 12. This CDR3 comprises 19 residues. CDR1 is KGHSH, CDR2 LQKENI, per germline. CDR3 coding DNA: TGTGCCAGCTCACCTCCCGGACAGGGGGGACCGGGTTCTGGAAACACCATATATTTT. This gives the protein CASSPPGQGGPGSGNTIYF.

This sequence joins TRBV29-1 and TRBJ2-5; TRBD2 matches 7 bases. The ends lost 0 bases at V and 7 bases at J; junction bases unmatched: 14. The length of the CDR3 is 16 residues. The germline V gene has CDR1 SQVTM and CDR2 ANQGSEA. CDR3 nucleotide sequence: TGCAGCGTTGAAGAGGTTGCGGGGGTACCCGGGGGGACCCAGTACTTC. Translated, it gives CSVEEVAGVPGGTQYF.

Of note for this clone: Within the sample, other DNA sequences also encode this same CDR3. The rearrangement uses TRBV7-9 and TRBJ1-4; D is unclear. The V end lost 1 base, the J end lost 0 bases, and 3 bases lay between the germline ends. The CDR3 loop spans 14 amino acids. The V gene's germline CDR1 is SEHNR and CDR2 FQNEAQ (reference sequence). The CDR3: CASSLVTTNEKLFF. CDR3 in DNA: TGTGCCAGCAGCTTAGTTACAACTAATGAAAAACTGTTTTTT.

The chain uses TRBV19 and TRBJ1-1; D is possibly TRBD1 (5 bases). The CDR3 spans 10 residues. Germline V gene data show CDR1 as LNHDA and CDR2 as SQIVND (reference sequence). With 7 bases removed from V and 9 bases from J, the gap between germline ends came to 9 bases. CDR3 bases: TGTGCCAGTATTGGACACCAAGCTTTCTTT. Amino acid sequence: CASIGHQAFF.

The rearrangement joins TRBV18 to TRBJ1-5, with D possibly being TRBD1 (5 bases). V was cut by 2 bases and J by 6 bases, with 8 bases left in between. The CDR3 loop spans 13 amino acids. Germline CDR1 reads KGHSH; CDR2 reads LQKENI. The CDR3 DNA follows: TGTGCCAGCTCACCAGGGGGAAGTCAGCCCCAGCATTTT. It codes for CASSPGGSQPQHF.

The CDR3 DNA is TGTGCCAGCAGTTGGGGGGATTATGGCTACACCTTC. Protein sequence: CASSWGDYGYTF. The chain carries TRBV12-3 or TRBV12-4 and TRBJ1-2, with D perhaps matching TRBD1 (5 bases). V was shortened by 4 bases and J by 5 bases, with 8 bases between the two germline ends. The CDR3 has 12 residues.